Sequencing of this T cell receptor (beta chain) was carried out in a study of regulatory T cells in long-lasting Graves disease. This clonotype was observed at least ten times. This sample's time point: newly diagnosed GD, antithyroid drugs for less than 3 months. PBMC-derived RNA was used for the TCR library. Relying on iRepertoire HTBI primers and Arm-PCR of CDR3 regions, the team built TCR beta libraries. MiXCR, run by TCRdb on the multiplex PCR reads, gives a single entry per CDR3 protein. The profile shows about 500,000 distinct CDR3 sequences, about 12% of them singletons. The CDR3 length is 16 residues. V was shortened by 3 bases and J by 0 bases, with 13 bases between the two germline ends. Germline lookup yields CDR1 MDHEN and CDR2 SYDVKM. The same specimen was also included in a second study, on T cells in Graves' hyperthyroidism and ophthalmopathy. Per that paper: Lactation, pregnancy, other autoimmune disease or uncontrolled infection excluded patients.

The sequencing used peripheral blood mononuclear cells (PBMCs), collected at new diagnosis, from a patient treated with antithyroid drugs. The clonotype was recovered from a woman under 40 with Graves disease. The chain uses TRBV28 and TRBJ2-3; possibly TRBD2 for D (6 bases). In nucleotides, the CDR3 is TGTGCCAGCAGTTTTGGTGTGGGACTTAGCACAGATACGCAGTATTTT. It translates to CASSFGVGLSTDTQYF. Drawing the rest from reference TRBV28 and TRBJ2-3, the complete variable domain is DVKVTQSSRYLVKRTGEKVFLECVQDMDHENMFWYRQDPGLGLRLIYFSYDVKMKEKGDIPEGYSVSREKKERFSLILESASTNQTSMYLCASSFGVGLSTDTQYFGPGTRLTVL.